This entry features one T cell receptor beta chain sequence. These data come from a study of T cells in Graves' hyperthyroidism and ophthalmopathy. V lost 0 bases and J lost 2, with 8 bases in between. The CDR3 extends over 15 amino acids. CDR1 is LGHNA, CDR2 YSLEER, per germline. The TCR beta CDR3 regions underwent amplification using RNA transcripts as the source. The TCR CDR3 was amplified in a first-round RT-PCR using the HTBI primer set. One entry per CDR3 protein results from TCRdb running MiXCR on the multiplex PCR reads. The table lists 550,000 to 600,000 distinct CDR3 sequences, approximately 15% of them singletons, with 18% in the top ten.

V and J are TRBV4-3 and TRBJ2-1, with D possibly TRBD1 on 6 matching bases. This clonotype was sampled from a woman in her late teens or twenties with Graves' hyperthyroidism. What was sequenced was blood. For the CDR3, the DNA is TGCGCCAGCAGCCAAGACAGGGGCCCCTACAATGAGCAGTTCTTC. Translation gives CASSQDRGPYNEQFF.